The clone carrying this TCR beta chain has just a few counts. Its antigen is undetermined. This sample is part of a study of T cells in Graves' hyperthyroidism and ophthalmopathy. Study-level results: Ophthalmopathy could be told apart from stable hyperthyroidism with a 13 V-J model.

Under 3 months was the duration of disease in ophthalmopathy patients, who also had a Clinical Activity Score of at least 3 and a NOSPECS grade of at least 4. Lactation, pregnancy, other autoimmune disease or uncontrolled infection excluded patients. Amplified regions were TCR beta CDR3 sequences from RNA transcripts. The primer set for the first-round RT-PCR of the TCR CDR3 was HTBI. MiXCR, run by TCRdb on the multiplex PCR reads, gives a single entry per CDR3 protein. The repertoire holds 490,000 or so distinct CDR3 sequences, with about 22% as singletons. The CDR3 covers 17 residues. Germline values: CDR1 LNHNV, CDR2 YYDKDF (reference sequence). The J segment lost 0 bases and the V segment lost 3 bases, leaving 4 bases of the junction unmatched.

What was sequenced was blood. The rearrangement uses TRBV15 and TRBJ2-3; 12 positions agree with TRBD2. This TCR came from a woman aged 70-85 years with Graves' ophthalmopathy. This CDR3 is CATSRDGTSGSTDTQYF. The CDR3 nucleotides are TGTGCCACCAGCAGGGACGGGACTAGCGGGAGCACAGATACGCAGTATTTT.